This T cell receptor beta chain was found in a study of immune characterization of retroperitoneal liposarcoma (dated by TCRdb to about 2019). This clonotype was seen only a few times. It has no known antigen specificity. Base-call qualities are not available, and no considerably larger clone is one nucleotide away. The CDR3, from cysteine to phenylalanine, totals 12 residues. Only the CDR3 part of the read is kept: 36 bases, read in frame from the first base. V is reduced by 2 bases and J by 7 bases, leaving a spacing of 9 bases between them. According to the germline V gene, CDR1 reads SGHVS and CDR2 reads FNYEAQ. The receptor library was made with PCR. The reads were generated on a NextSeq 500. TCRdb's own reprocessing of the public reads used fastp at Q25 and MiXCR and kept productive beta chains. Duplicate CDR3 protein sequences are folded into a single record with the most common DNA and genes. For this sample the table gives about 11,000 distinct CDR3 sequences, of which approximately 26% were detected only once. The leading ten clones occupy approximately 8.3% of the sample.

This clonotype was sampled from a male donor with retroperitoneal liposarcoma. The chain is assembled from TRBV7-6 and TRBJ2-7; the D gene lacks a confident call. Material for sequencing was tumor tissue. The nucleotide sequence is TGTGCCAGCAGCTTACGTGTGCAAGAGCAGTACTTC. This translates into CASSLRVQEQYF.